This T cell receptor beta chain was identified in a study of blood T cell repertoires in COVID-19. Authors' data handling: Amplification from reference gene primers served as the basis for estimated nucleated cell counts. TCRdb's table, derived via immunoSEQ multiplex PCR, lists solely in-frame clones and lacks some. That table supplies the V and J calls and clone size; D and trimming were determined from the DNA. Among roughly 190,000 clones listed, around 84% were seen once. This clone has a single count. Germline V gene lookup returns CDR1 SEHNR and CDR2 FQNEAQ (reference sequence). The V gene end was trimmed by 8 bases and the J gene end by 8 bases; junction bases not matched to a gene: 13. The length of the CDR3 is 15 residues.

The J gene is TRBJ2-1, the V gene TRBV7-9; TRBD2 matches at 9 bases. The sample consisted of PBMCs or T cells enriched from blood (not recorded which). This TCR derives from a woman in her twenties or thirties who had recovered from COVID-19. The CDR3 DNA follows: TGTGCCAGCTACAGGCGGCGGGAGGGCCGGGATGAGCAGTTCTTC. This translates into CASYRRREGRDEQFF.